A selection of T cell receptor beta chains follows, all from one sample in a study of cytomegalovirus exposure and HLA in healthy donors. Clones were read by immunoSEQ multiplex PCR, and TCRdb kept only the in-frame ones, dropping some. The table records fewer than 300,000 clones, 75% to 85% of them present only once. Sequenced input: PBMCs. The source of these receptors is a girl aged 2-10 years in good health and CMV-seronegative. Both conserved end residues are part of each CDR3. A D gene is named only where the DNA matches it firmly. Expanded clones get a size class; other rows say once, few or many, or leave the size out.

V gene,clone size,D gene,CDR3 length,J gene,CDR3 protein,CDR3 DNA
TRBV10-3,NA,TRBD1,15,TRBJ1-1,CAISEPGQGYTEAFF,TGTGCCATCAGTGAGCCGGGACAGGGGTACACTGAAGCTTTCTTT
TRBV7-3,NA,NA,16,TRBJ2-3,CASSLGGPRGTDTQYF,TGTGCCAGCAGCTTGGGCGGTCCAAGGGGTACAGATACGCAGTATTTT
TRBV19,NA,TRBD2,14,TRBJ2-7,CASRLAGGNYEQYF,TGTGCCAGTAGATTAGCGGGAGGGAACTACGAGCAGTACTTC
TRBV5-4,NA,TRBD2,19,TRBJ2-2,CASSPKLTLSGTNTGELFF,TGTGCCAGCAGCCCTAAGCTTACCCTTAGCGGGACGAACACCGGGGAGCTGTTTTTT
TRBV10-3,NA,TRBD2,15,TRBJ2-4,CAISEAGGTKNIQYF,TGTGCCATCAGTGAGGCGGGGGGAACCAAAAACATTCAGTACTTC
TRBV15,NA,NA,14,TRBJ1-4,CATSRDNGNEKLFF,TGTGCCACCAGCAGAGACAACGGTAATGAAAAACTGTTTTTT
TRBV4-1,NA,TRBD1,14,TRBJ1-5,CASSLTGADQPQHF,TGCGCCAGCAGCCTTACAGGGGCAGATCAGCCCCAGCATTTT
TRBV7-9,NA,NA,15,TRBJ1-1,CASSLSAGYAAEAFF,TGTGCCAGCAGCTTATCTGCAGGGTACGCGGCTGAAGCTTTCTTT
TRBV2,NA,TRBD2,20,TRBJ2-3,CASMDPRLAGGPNLADTQYF,TGTGCCAGCATGGACCCCCGACTAGCGGGAGGGCCTAATTTGGCAGATACGCAGTATTTT
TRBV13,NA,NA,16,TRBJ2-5,CASSLGWGLLQETQYF,TGTGCCAGCAGCTTAGGCTGGGGCCTACTACAAGAGACCCAGTACTTC
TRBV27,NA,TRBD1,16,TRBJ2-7,CASSLRARGHSYEQYF,TGTGCCAGCAGCTTACGGGCCAGGGGGCATTCCTACGAGCAGTACTTC
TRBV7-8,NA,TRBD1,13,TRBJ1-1,CASSITGGTEAFF,TGTGCCAGCAGCATAACAGGGGGCACTGAAGCTTTCTTT
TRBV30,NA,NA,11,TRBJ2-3,CAWSGADTQYF,TGTGCCTGGAGTGGAGCAGATACGCAGTATTTT
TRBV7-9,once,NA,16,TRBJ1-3,CASSLARLQRRNTIYF,TGTGCCAGCAGCTTAGCAAGACTACAGCGGCGAAACACCATATATTTT
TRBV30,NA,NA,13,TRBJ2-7,CAWSGISGYEQYF,TGTGCCTGGAGCGGGATTAGCGGCTACGAGCAGTACTTC
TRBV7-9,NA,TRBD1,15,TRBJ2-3,CASSLPDRGPDTQYF,TGTGCCAGCAGCTTACCCGACAGGGGGCCAGATACGCAGTATTTT
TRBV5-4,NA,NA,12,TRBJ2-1,CASSYGGGEQFF,TGTGCCAGCAGCTACGGGGGTGGTGAGCAGTTCTTC
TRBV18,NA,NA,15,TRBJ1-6,CASSPRLPGNSPLHF,TGTGCCAGCTCACCCAGGCTACCAGGGAATTCACCCCTCCACTTT
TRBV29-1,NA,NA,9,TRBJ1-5,CSVGQPQHF,TGCAGCGTGGGCCAGCCCCAGCATTTT
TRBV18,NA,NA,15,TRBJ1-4,CASSPPYSSNEKLFF,TGTGCCAGCTCACCACCGTACAGCTCTAATGAAAAACTGTTTTTT
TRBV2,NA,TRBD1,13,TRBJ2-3,CASIRGSSDTQYF,TGTGCCAGCATCAGGGGGTCCTCAGATACGCAGTATTTT
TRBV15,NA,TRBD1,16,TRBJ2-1,CATSGDRGTGHNEQFF,TGTGCCACCAGCGGCGACCGGGGGACAGGTCACAATGAGCAGTTCTTC
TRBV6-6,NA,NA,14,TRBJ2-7,CATADYLYSYEQYF,TGTGCCACCGCGGACTACCTATACTCCTACGAGCAGTACTTC
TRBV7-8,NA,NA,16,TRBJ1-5,CASSLGALYSNQPQHF,TGTGCCAGCAGCTTAGGGGCACTCTATAGCAATCAGCCCCAGCATTTT
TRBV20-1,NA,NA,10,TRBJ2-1,CSARSGEQFF,TGCAGTGCTAGATCGGGAGAGCAGTTCTTC
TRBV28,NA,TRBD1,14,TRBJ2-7,CASTPTGVLDEQYF,TGTGCCAGCACCCCGACAGGGGTGCTGGACGAGCAGTACTTC
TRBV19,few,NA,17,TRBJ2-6,CASRSGFWVSGANVLTF,TGTGCCAGTAGGTCAGGGTTCTGGGTCTCTGGGGCCAACGTCCTGACTTTC
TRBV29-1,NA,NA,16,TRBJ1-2,CSVEDQGGELGYGYTF,TGCAGCGTTGAAGATCAAGGAGGGGAGTTAGGCTATGGCTACACCTTC
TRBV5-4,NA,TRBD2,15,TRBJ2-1,CASSLLGSGDNEQFF,TGTGCCAGCAGCTTGTTAGGTAGCGGGGACAATGAGCAGTTCTTC
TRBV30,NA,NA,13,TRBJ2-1,CAWKSGSYNEQFF,TGTGCCTGGAAGAGCGGGTCCTACAATGAGCAGTTCTTC
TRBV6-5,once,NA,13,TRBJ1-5,CASATQGSQPQHF,TGTGCCAGCGCCACACAGGGCAGTCAGCCCCAGCATTTT
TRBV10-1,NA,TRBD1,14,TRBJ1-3,CASNLDRGRNTIYF,TGCGCCAGCAATCTGGACAGGGGAAGGAACACCATATATTTT
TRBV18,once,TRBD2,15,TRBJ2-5,CASSPPSGGRGTQYF,TGTGCCAGCTCACCACCTAGCGGGGGCCGGGGGACCCAGTACTTC
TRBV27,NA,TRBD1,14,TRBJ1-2,CASSLDREVNGYTF,TGTGCCAGCAGTTTAGACAGGGAAGTAAATGGCTACACCTTC
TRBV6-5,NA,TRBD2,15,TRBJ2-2,CASSPSSGGTGELFF,TGTGCCAGCAGTCCTTCTAGCGGGGGGACCGGGGAGCTGTTTTTT
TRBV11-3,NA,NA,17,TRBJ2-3,CASSKGGWDPSTDTQYF,TGTGCCAGCAGTAAAGGAGGATGGGATCCTAGCACAGATACGCAGTATTTT
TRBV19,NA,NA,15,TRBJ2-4,CASSIPGLGGNIQYF,TGTGCCAGTAGTATTCCGGGACTGGGGGGAAACATTCAGTACTTC
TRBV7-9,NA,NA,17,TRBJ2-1,CASSLSGRRENGNEQFF,TGTGCCAGCAGCTTATCCGGTAGGCGGGAAAATGGGAATGAGCAGTTCTTC
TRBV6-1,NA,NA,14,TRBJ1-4,CASSLGGTNEKLFF,TGTGCCAGCAGCCTAGGGGGAACTAATGAAAAACTGTTTTTT
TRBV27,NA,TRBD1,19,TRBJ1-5,CASSFLGQGARGGNQPQHF,TGTGCCAGCAGTTTTTTAGGACAGGGTGCCAGGGGGGGCAATCAGCCCCAGCATTTT
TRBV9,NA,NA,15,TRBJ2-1,CASSVGRTGYNEQFF,TGTGCCAGCAGCGTAGGTCGGACTGGTTACAATGAGCAGTTCTTC
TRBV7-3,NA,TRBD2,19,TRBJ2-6,CASSLTRTSRGSGANVLTF,TGTGCCAGCAGCTTAACTCGGACTAGTCGGGGCTCTGGGGCCAACGTCCTGACTTTC
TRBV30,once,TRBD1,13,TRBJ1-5,CAWGTVFNQPQHF,TGTGCCTGGGGGACAGTATTCAATCAGCCCCAGCATTTT
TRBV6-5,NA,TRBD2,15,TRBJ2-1,CASSPRGLAGNEQFF,TGTGCCAGCAGTCCCCGGGGACTAGCAGGAAATGAGCAGTTCTTC
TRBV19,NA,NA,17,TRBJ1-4,CASSILTTVATNEKLFF,TGTGCCAGTAGTATTTTGACGACAGTTGCAACTAATGAAAAACTGTTTTTT
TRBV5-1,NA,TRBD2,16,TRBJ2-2,CASSPGLAGSTGELFF,TGCGCCAGCAGCCCTGGACTAGCGGGGAGCACCGGGGAGCTGTTTTTT